Each of the 22 T cell receptor beta chains below was sequenced from the same sample in a study of blood T cell repertoires in COVID-19 (dated by TCRdb to between 2020 and 2021). Library preparation employed the immunoSEQ multiplex PCR assay. TCRdb obtained this table from immuneACCESS and retained in-frame rearrangements with V and J assigned. These tables miss some clones; where compared with another copy, unresolved V genes account for less than half of the shortfall, and the remainder is unexplained. The sample includes 390,000 or so clones, with roughly 80% observed a single time. Of the sample, around 5% falls within the top ten clones. Sequencing used PBMCs or T cells enriched from blood (not recorded which). These receptors were collected from a woman in her 50s who had recovered from COVID-19.

V is TRBV5-5 and J is TRBJ1-4; weak D call: TRBD1 (5 bases). CDR3 length: 13 amino acids. CDR1 and CDR2 (germline): SGHKS, YYEKEE (reference sequence). Trimming cost V 3 bases and J 7 bases, with 10 bases left between them. CDR3 DNA sequence: TGTGCCAGCAGCTGGCGGGGGGGTGAAAAACTGTTTTTT. Translation gives CASSWRGGEKLFF.

DNA for the CDR3: TGTGCCAGCAGCTTAGCGGCAAACACCGGGGAGCTGTTTTTT. Translating it yields CASSLAANTGELFF. The V gene is TRBV7-6, the J gene TRBJ2-2; D remains ambiguous. V was shortened by 0 bases and J by 2 bases, with 4 bases between the two germline ends. Germline V gives CDR1 SGHVS, CDR2 FNYEAQ. The length of the CDR3 is 14 residues.

V is TRBV18 and J is TRBJ1-2; D ambiguous. The CDR3 extends over 13 amino acids. Germline values: CDR1 KGHSH, CDR2 LQKENI. V gave up 4 bases and J gave up 6 bases, with 12 bases separating them. The CDR3 region has the DNA TGTGCCAGCTCACAACGGGAAAAAGATGGCTACACCTTC. Protein: CASSQREKDGYTF.

V and J are TRBV7-2 and TRBJ2-1; a possible D gene is TRBD2 (6 bases). Germline lookup yields CDR1 SGHTA and CDR2 FQGNSA. The CDR3 contains 11 residues. Trimming removed 10 bases at V and 6 bases at J, with 10 bases between. The CDR3 DNA sequence: TGTGCCATCAACGGGGGCAATGAGCAGTTCTTC. Amino acid sequence: CAINGGNEQFF.

V and J are TRBV9 and TRBJ2-2; D ambiguous. The V and J ends lost 2 bases and 5 bases respectively, with 4 bases between them. CDR1 is SGDLS, CDR2 YYNGEE, per germline. The CDR3 loop spans 12 amino acids. The CDR3 region has the DNA TGTGCCAGCAGCGTCTCTACCGGGGAGCTGTTTTTT. Its protein is CASSVSTGELFF.

CDR3 DNA: TGTGCCAGCAGCGTAGGGGGACAATACAATGAGCAGTTCTTC. Translation: CASSVGGQYNEQFF. The chain is built from TRBV9 and TRBJ2-1; D might be TRBD1 (6 bases). With 0 bases removed from V and 4 bases from J, the gap between germline ends came to 8 bases. CDR1 SGDLS and CDR2 YYNGEE come from the germline V gene. CDR3 size: 14 residues.

The CDR3: CASRGQGGGYTF. In DNA form, the CDR3 reads TGTGCCAGCAGAGGACAGGGAGGTGGCTACACCTTC. The V gene is TRBV3-1 (or the pseudogene TRBV3-2), the J gene TRBJ1-2; 8 bases fit TRBD1. The CDR3 is made up of 12 amino acids. After removal of 6 bases from V and 7 bases from J, the junction contained 4 bases not matched to a gene. Germline-derived CDR1 and CDR2 are LGHDT and YNNKEL (reference sequence).

The V gene is TRBV7-2, the J gene TRBJ1-1; D is uncertain. This CDR3 has 14 amino acids. Trimming took 5 bases from V and 1 from J, leaving 11 bases between them. CDR1 SGHTA and CDR2 FQGNSA come from the germline V gene. CDR3 protein: CASSTGRANTEAFF. The CDR3 nucleotides are TGTGCCAGCAGCACGGGAAGAGCGAACACTGAAGCTTTCTTT.

V usage is TRBV29-1 and J usage is TRBJ1-2; D might be TRBD1 (5 bases). V gave up 3 bases and J gave up 5 bases, with 16 bases separating them. Germline assignment: CDR1 SQVTM and CDR2 ANQGSEA. This CDR3 is 14 amino acids long. CDR3 sequence: CSVDAQGIVYGYTF. The DNA of the CDR3 is TGCAGCGTTGACGCCCAGGGAATAGTATATGGCTACACCTTC.

This clone came up once. J is TRBJ1-2 and V is TRBV6-5; TRBD1 might be the D (5 bases). The CDR3 contains 11 residues. Between the trimmed V and J ends, which lost 6 bases and 5 bases, there was a span of 7 bases. Germline V CDR1 and CDR2: MNHEY, SVGAGI. The CDR3 spells CASRQEYGYTF. The CDR3 DNA reads as TGTGCCAGCAGACAGGAGTATGGCTACACCTTC.

V usage is TRBV19 and J usage is TRBJ1-4; 8 nucleotides align to TRBD1. With 7 bases clipped from V and 0 bases from J, the junction kept 7 bases outside the gene matches. CDR3 size: 16 residues. Germline V CDR1 and CDR2: LNHDA, SQIVND (reference sequence). CDR3 region: CASIGTGLATNEKLFF. CDR3 in DNA: TGTGCCAGTATTGGGACAGGTCTTGCAACTAATGAAAAACTGTTTTTT.

The chain uses TRBV29-1 and TRBJ1-2; D unclear. This CDR3 is built from 12 residues. Between the trimmed V and J ends, which lost 4 bases and 0 bases, there was a span of 6 bases. Looked up from germline, CDR1 is SQVTM and CDR2 is ANQGSEA. The CDR3 region is CSVATANYGYTF. The DNA for the CDR3 is TGCAGCGTTGCTACAGCTAACTATGGCTACACCTTC.

The gene calls are TRBV7-6 and TRBJ1-1; 8 positions match TRBD1. V gave up 1 base and J gave up 11 bases; unmatched junction bases: 12. Germline CDR1 is SGHVS and CDR2 is FNYEAQ. The CDR3 runs 15 residues. This CDR3 is CASSLGFGQGALAFF. The CDR3 DNA reads as TGTGCCAGCAGCTTAGGGTTCGGTCAGGGGGCGTTGGCTTTCTTT.

The chain uses TRBV11-2 and TRBJ2-5; 8 bases align to TRBD2. This CDR3 spans 14 amino acids. From germline, CDR1 is SGHAT and CDR2 FQNNGV. V was clipped by 3 bases and J by 3 bases; unmatched bases: 3. CDR3 in DNA: TGTGCCAGCAGCTTGACTAGCGTTAAAGAGACCCAGTACTTC. It codes for CASSLTSVKETQYF.

As DNA, the CDR3 is TGTGCCATCAGTGAACAGGGGGGATACGAGCAGTACTTC. Translated, it gives CAISEQGGYEQYF. This rearrangement joins TRBV10-3 to TRBJ2-7; 8 positions agree with TRBD1. This CDR3 has 13 amino acids. V was pared by 3 bases and J by 4 bases, with 2 bases of the junction left unmatched. CDR1 ENHRY and CDR2 SYGVKD come from the germline V gene.

This chain joins TRBV4-3 and TRBJ1-3; D unresolved. V dropped 0 bases and J dropped 4 bases, with 7 bases sitting between them. The CDR3 length is 14 residues. Germline V gene data show CDR1 as LGHNA and CDR2 as YSLEER. The CDR3 DNA sequence: TGCGCCAGCAGCCAAGACCTAATGGGAAACACCATATATTTT. Residues: CASSQDLMGNTIYF.

The V call is TRBV11-2, the J call TRBJ1-2, with D possibly being TRBD1 (5 bases). Trimming left V 1 base short and J 2 bases short, with 14 bases between. Germline loops: CDR1 SGHAT, CDR2 FQNNGV. The CDR3 has 16 residues. The CDR3 DNA sequence: TGTGCCAGCAGCTTAGCTCAGGGACTCATGAACTATGGCTACACCTTC. Translation: CASSLAQGLMNYGYTF.

This chain connects TRBV19 to TRBJ1-2; D gene unclear. The germline CDR1 and CDR2 sequences are LNHDA and SQIVND (reference sequence). V was pared by 5 bases and J by 2 bases, with 15 bases between. The CDR3 runs to 15 residues. CDR3 bases: TGTGCCAGTAGTTCCGAAGTACATCCAAACTATGGCTACACCTTC. As protein: CASSSEVHPNYGYTF.

This clone was seen a few times. The chain employs TRBV30 and TRBJ1-4; no definite D call. Germline assignment: CDR1 GTSNPN and CDR2 SVGIG (reference sequence). There are 13 residues in the CDR3. V shed 3 bases and J shed 6 bases, with 11 bases lying between them. The CDR3 region is CAWSRGSYEKLFF. CDR3 DNA: TGTGCCTGGAGCCGAGGGAGCTATGAAAAACTGTTTTTT.

This chain joins TRBV13 and TRBJ2-7; TRBD2 matches 13 bases. Trimming removed 5 bases from V and 3 bases from J; junction bases left unmatched: 13. This CDR3 comprises 18 residues. CDR1 and CDR2 from the germline V gene are PRHDT and FYEKMQ (reference sequence). This chain's CDR3 is CASSPPLPTSGGFYEQYF. DNA for the CDR3: TGTGCCAGCAGCCCCCCCCTCCCGACTAGCGGGGGGTTCTACGAGCAGTACTTC.

The chain couples TRBV14 to TRBJ2-1, with TRBD2 matching over 9 bases. J was trimmed by 1 base and V by 3 bases; bases with no gene match: 7. CDR3 length equals 17 residues. Germline CDR1 is SGHDN and CDR2 is FVKESK. The CDR3 DNA follows: TGTGCCAGCAGCCACCTTAGCGGGAGCTTATCCTACAATGAGCAGTTCTTC. Translating gives CASSHLSGSLSYNEQFF.

V usage is TRBV4-1 and J usage is TRBJ2-3; 10 positions agree with TRBD2. Trimming cost V 1 base and J 0 bases; bases outside gene matches: 4. Germline V lookup: CDR1 MGHRA, CDR2 YSYEKL. This CDR3 comprises 17 residues. The CDR3 DNA is TGCGCCAGCAGCCAAGTAACTAGCGGGGCTAGCACAGATACGCAGTATTTT. Encoded protein: CASSQVTSGASTDTQYF.